Each of the 23 T cell receptor beta chains below was sequenced from the same sample in a study of beta chain features in type 1 diabetes. Expressed TCRB transcripts were sequenced because the isolated RNA had all been reverse transcribed beforehand. Sequenced by immunoSEQ multiplex PCR; TCRdb stores in-frame clones only, minus some. The table includes fewer than 400,000 clones, under 8.5% detected once. Sequencing was done on a sample of central memory CD4+ T cells from blood. The receptors derive from a woman between 18 and 30 years old in good health.

This clone turned up a few times. The V gene is TRBV7-8, the J gene TRBJ2-7; 9 bases are a match to TRBD2. This CDR3 is built from 14 residues. Germline values: CDR1 SGHVS, CDR2 FQNEAQ. Trimming took 4 bases from V and 2 from J; bases not matched to a gene: 3. CDR3 bases: TGTGCCAGCAGCTCCTCTAGCGGGACCTACGAGCAGTACTTC. It specifies CASSSSSGTYEQYF.

There are many counts of this clone. V gene TRBV7-9 combines with J gene TRBJ2-3; a possible D gene is TRBD2 (5 bases). The CDR3 is 16 amino acids. Germline CDR1 and CDR2: SEHNR and FQNEAQ (reference sequence). The V end was cut by 1 base, the J end by 0 bases, with 11 bases between. CDR3: CASSLGASRSTDTQYF. In nucleotides, the CDR3 is TGTGCCAGCAGCTTAGGCGCTAGCCGGAGCACAGATACGCAGTATTTT.

The chain uses TRBV4-3 and TRBJ1-2, with TRBD1 matching over 8 bases. The germline V gene encodes CDR1 LGHNA and CDR2 YSLEER. The length of the CDR3 is 14 residues. V shed 1 base, J shed 6 bases, and the junction held 4 bases outside the gene matches. CDR3 residues: CASSQGQGRDGYTF. In DNA, the CDR3 is TGCGCCAGCAGCCAAGGACAGGGGAGGGATGGCTACACCTTC.

This clone has a handful of counts. J is TRBJ2-1 and V is TRBV5-4; 8 bases fit TRBD2. The germline CDR1 and CDR2 sequences are SGHNT and YYREEE (reference sequence). The V segment lost 1 base and the J segment 9 bases; nucleotides outside the gene matches: 6. CDR3 length: 14 residues. The CDR3 coding sequence is TGTGCCAGCAGCTTGCGGGGGGGAGTAGGTGAGCAGTTCTTC. It is translated as CASSLRGGVGEQFF.

The V gene is TRBV11-2, the J gene TRBJ2-6; D is perhaps TRBD2 (6 bases). Germline assignment: CDR1 SGHAT and CDR2 FQNNGV. CDR3 size: 16 residues. The V gene lost 8 bases and the J gene lost 0 bases, with 14 bases spanning the gap. The CDR3 loop is CASARGKHSGANVLTF. CDR3 DNA sequence: TGTGCCAGCGCCCGGGGGAAACACTCTGGGGCCAACGTCCTGACTTTC.

V and J are TRBV6-5 and TRBJ2-5; D call uncertain. CDR1 and CDR2 from the germline V gene are MNHEY and SVGAGI. V was clipped by 2 bases and J by 4 bases, with 8 bases between them. This CDR3 spans 13 amino acids. The CDR3 DNA is TGTGCCAGCAGTTACCCTCGAGGAGAGACCCAGTACTTC. It specifies CASSYPRGETQYF.

This clone has a handful of counts. This chain uses TRBV11-3 with TRBJ2-4; D uncertain. The V end lost 2 bases, the J end lost 0 bases, and 5 bases lay between the germline ends. This CDR3 is 14 amino acids long. From germline, CDR1 is SGHNT and CDR2 YENEEA. The CDR3 is CASSLQPAKNIQYF. The CDR3 DNA is TGTGCCAGCAGCTTACAACCAGCCAAAAACATTCAGTACTTC.

Only a few counts were recorded for this clone. V usage is TRBV5-1 and J usage is TRBJ2-5; a possible D gene is TRBD1 (6 bases). The CDR3 totals 14 residues. Between the trimmed V and J ends, which lost 4 bases and 3 bases, there was a span of 13 bases. Per the germline V gene, CDR1 is SGHRS and CDR2 is YFSETQ. The CDR3 loop is CASSIQGEEETQYF. CDR3 nucleotides: TGCGCCAGCAGCATACAGGGAGAAGAAGAGACCCAGTACTTC.

This clone was counted between two and nine times. This chain uses TRBV5-6 with TRBJ2-1; a weak D match, TRBD1 (5 bases). Between the trimmed V and J ends, which lost 1 base and 5 bases, there was a span of 13 bases. CDR3 length equals 15 residues. Germline-derived CDR1 and CDR2 are SGHDT and YYEEEE. The CDR3 bases are TGTGCCAGCAGCTTGCCGGCAGGGCAAAACAATGAGCAGTTCTTC. Amino acid sequence: CASSLPAGQNNEQFF.

The gene calls are TRBV15 and TRBJ1-2; the D is unclear. Trimming took off 0 bases at V and 0 bases at J, with 5 bases between the two ends. Looked up from germline, CDR1 is LNHNV and CDR2 is YYDKDF (reference sequence). The CDR3 consists of 14 residues. CDR3 in amino acids: CATSRDGANYGYTF. The CDR3 DNA reads TGTGCCACCAGCAGAGATGGGGCTAACTATGGCTACACCTTC.

The chain carries TRBV25-1 and TRBJ2-2; D possibly corresponds to TRBD1 (6 bases). This CDR3 is built from 15 residues. Deletions cut 9 bases from V and 4 bases from J, with 18 bases between. Germline-derived CDR1 and CDR2 are MGHDK and SYGVNS. DNA of the CDR3: TGTGCCAGTCTAAACCGCCAGGGGAGCACCGGGGAGCTGTTTTTT. Translated, it gives CASLNRQGSTGELFF.

This clone has just a few counts. V gene TRBV5-1 combines with J gene TRBJ1-4; 9 nucleotides line up with TRBD1. Germline V gene lookup returns CDR1 SGHRS and CDR2 YFSETQ. This CDR3 region has 15 residues. V trimming: 2 bases; J trimming: 7 bases; junction bases outside the gene matches: 6. DNA of the CDR3: TGCGCCAGCAGCTTAGGGACAGGGACTGGTGAAAAACTGTTTTTT. Its protein product is CASSLGTGTGEKLFF.

In its sample, this clone was seen a few times. The chain links TRBV29-1 to TRBJ2-1, with TRBD2 matching over 8 bases. The germline V gene encodes CDR1 SQVTM and CDR2 ANQGSEA. V shed 7 bases and J 6 bases; nucleotides not matched to a gene: 11. The length of the CDR3 is 14 residues. The CDR3 protein is CSGSWSGGGNEQFF. DNA of the CDR3: TGCAGCGGCTCGTGGTCGGGAGGGGGCAATGAGCAGTTCTTC.

The chain is built from TRBV20-1 and TRBJ2-7; unclear D gene. Germline values: CDR1 DFQATT, CDR2 SNEGSKA (reference sequence). With 3 bases removed from V and 2 bases from J, the gap between germline ends came to 5 bases. This CDR3 is 11 amino acids long. Here the CDR3 reads CSARNTYEQYF. The CDR3 region has the DNA TGCAGTGCTAGGAATACCTACGAGCAGTACTTC.

V is TRBV2 and J is TRBJ1-1; a possible D gene is TRBD1 (5 bases). The CDR3 contains 14 residues. V lost 8 bases to trimming and J lost 1 base, with 14 bases between them. Germline loops: CDR1 SNHLY, CDR2 FYNNEI. CDR3 coding DNA: TGTGCCAGCCGAGACAGAGGGGCGAACACTGAAGCTTTCTTT. This gives the protein CASRDRGANTEAFF.

A note on this clone: A much more abundant neighbour one base away suggests this may be a read error. Other DNA sequences in this sample translate to the same CDR3. The rearrangement uses TRBV28 and TRBJ2-2; D unresolved. V was cut by 2 bases and J by 0 bases, with 1 base left in between. The CDR3 consists of 13 residues. CDR1 is MDHEN and CDR2 is SYDVKM in the germline V gene. The CDR3 sequence: CASSLTNTGELFF. The CDR3 DNA follows: TGTGCCAGCAGTTTAACGAACACCGGGGAGCTGTTTTTT.

In its sample, this clone was seen a few times. The rearrangement uses TRBV29-1 and TRBJ2-5, with 16 positions matching TRBD2. V lost 4 bases and J lost 1; bases outside the gene matches: 6. The length of the CDR3 is 17 residues. Per the germline V gene, CDR1 is SQVTM and CDR2 is ANQGSEA. CDR3 in DNA: TGCAGCGTTGCCCAGGGACTAGCGGGAGGGGTCCAAGAGACCCAGTACTTC. Amino acid sequence: CSVAQGLAGGVQETQYF.

The CDR3 DNA is TGTGCCAGCAGTTTATTGGTGGGAGGGGGGTTTTATGAGCAGTTCTTC. This sequence encodes CASSLLVGGGFYEQFF. This rearrangement joins TRBV27 to TRBJ2-1, with D possibly being TRBD2 (7 bases). The germline V and J ends were trimmed by 1 base and 8 bases, with 18 bases remaining between them. This CDR3 is 16 amino acids long. Germline values: CDR1 MNHEY, CDR2 SMNVEV (reference sequence).

A few counts support this clone. V gene TRBV7-6 combines with J gene TRBJ2-2; no clear D gene. Trimming took off 2 bases at V and 4 bases at J, with 8 bases between the two ends. The CDR3 runs to 14 residues. Germline V lookup: CDR1 SGHVS, CDR2 FNYEAQ. The CDR3 DNA follows: TGTGCCAGCAGCTTAATTGCATCCACCGGGGAGCTGTTTTTT. Its translation is CASSLIASTGELFF.

The chain uses TRBV7-6 and TRBJ2-7, with TRBD1 matching over 7 bases. With V trimmed by 2 bases and J by 4 bases, 5 bases remained unmatched. Germline CDR1 reads SGHVS; CDR2 reads FNYEAQ. This CDR3 has 14 residues. The CDR3 sequence: CASSLRGQGYEQYF. The CDR3 DNA sequence: TGTGCCAGCAGCTTAAGGGGGCAAGGGTACGAGCAGTACTTC.

In the case of this clone: A single base separates this from a much larger clone, so it may be a read error. This sequence joins TRBV7-2 and TRBJ2-3, with D hard to call. This CDR3 has 12 amino acids. The V gene lost 6 bases and the J gene lost 0 bases, with 4 bases spanning the gap. From germline, CDR1 is SGHTA and CDR2 FQGNSA. The CDR3 loop is CASRTSTDTQYF. For the CDR3, the DNA is TGTGCCAGCAGGACAAGCACAGATACGCAGTATTTT.

This clone was observed a few times. The CDR3 spells CASSRGQGYNEQFF. The CDR3 DNA sequence: TGTGCCAGTAGTCGAGGACAGGGATACAATGAGCAGTTCTTC. This chain connects TRBV19 to TRBJ2-1, with 8 nucleotides matching TRBD1. The germline CDR1 and CDR2 sequences are LNHDA and SQIVND (reference sequence). Trimming at V came to 5 bases and at J to 4 bases, leaving 4 bases not matched to a gene. This CDR3 has 14 residues.

This clone has more than one count but fewer than ten. The chain carries TRBV10-3 and TRBJ1-2; tentative D call: TRBD1 (6 bases). The germline V gene has CDR1 ENHRY and CDR2 SYGVKD. V gave up 5 bases and J gave up 3 bases, with 13 bases separating them. The CDR3 contains 14 residues. The CDR3 DNA is TGTGCCATCAGTTCACTACAGGGTTACTATGGCTACACCTTC. Protein sequence: CAISSLQGYYGYTF.